These 27 T cell receptor beta chains came from one sample sequenced in a study of CD8 T cells in ankylosing spondylitis. The study's findings and limits: In ankylosing spondylitis blood, a motif of roughly 8 highly homologous TCR beta variants appeared characteristic.

These receptors have no identified antigens. TCRdb recomputed calls from the 5' RACE reads with MiXCR, one row per CDR3 protein. Of around 890,000 distinct CDR3 sequences in the sample, over 9.5% were seen once. Sequencing was carried out using blood, either unsorted or a sorted T cell fraction (not recorded which). These receptor sequences come from a male donor with ankylosing spondylitis.

This clonotype was observed a handful of times. V usage is TRBV6-5 and J usage is TRBJ2-1; D not resolved. The V end was cut by 0 bases, the J end by 2 bases, with 8 bases between. This CDR3 region has 15 residues. CDR1 and CDR2 from the germline V gene are MNHEY and SVGAGI. This chain's CDR3 is CASSYSRSPYNEQFF. The CDR3 nucleotides read TGTGCCAGCAGTTACTCAAGGAGCCCCTACAATGAGCAGTTCTTC.

This clonotype was counted many times. V gene TRBV10-3 combines with J gene TRBJ1-2; unclear D gene. V was pared by 3 bases and J by 2 bases, with 1 base between. This CDR3 spans 11 amino acids. Per germline, CDR1 ENHRY and CDR2 SYGVKD. The CDR3 sequence: CAISDNYGYTF. CDR3 sequence (DNA): TGTGCCATCAGTGACAACTATGGCTACACCTTC.

This clonotype occurred a few times. The rearrangement joins TRBV29-1 to TRBJ2-1; TRBD2 matches 9 bases. V lost 7 bases and J lost 3; bases outside the gene matches: 4. Germline-derived CDR1 and CDR2 are SQVTM and ANQGSEA. The CDR3 is made up of 13 amino acids. The CDR3 is CSALAGRYNEQFF. The DNA of the CDR3 is TGCAGCGCCCTAGCGGGGCGCTACAATGAGCAGTTCTTC.

This clonotype has only a few counts. The chain joins TRBV20-1 to TRBJ2-1, with TRBD2 matching 12 bases. Per the germline V gene, CDR1 is DFQATT and CDR2 is SNEGSKA (reference sequence). Germline trimming cut 5 bases from V and 0 bases from J; bases unmatched to any gene: 5. The CDR3 sequence is 16 residues long. CDR3 residues: CSAWLAGGSSYNEQFF. The CDR3 DNA follows: TGCAGTGCTTGGCTAGCGGGGGGGAGCTCCTACAATGAGCAGTTCTTC.

This clonotype appeared a few times. The genes are TRBV20-1 and TRBJ2-3; D is unclear. There are 14 residues in the CDR3. Germline V gives CDR1 DFQATT, CDR2 SNEGSKA (reference sequence). The germline V and J ends were trimmed by 3 bases and 5 bases, with 15 bases remaining between them. CDR3 DNA: TGCAGTGCTAGTGATTCCCTAATGCGAGATACGCAGTATTTT. This translates into CSASDSLMRDTQYF.

This clonotype has a count of ten or more. V gene TRBV29-1 combines with J gene TRBJ2-3; tentative D call: TRBD2 (6 bases). CDR3 length equals 13 residues. Deletions cut 8 bases from V and 0 bases from J, with 12 bases between. CDR1 and CDR2 from the germline V gene are SQVTM and ANQGSEA. This CDR3 is CSLREPSTDTQYF. CDR3 DNA: TGCAGCCTACGGGAGCCTAGCACAGATACGCAGTATTTT.

This clonotype was counted a few times. V and J are TRBV20-1 and TRBJ2-3; tentative D call: TRBD2 (6 bases). The CDR3 has 14 residues. The V end was cut by 1 base, the J end by 5 bases, with 13 bases between. The germline V gene has CDR1 DFQATT and CDR2 SNEGSKA (reference sequence). CDR3 sequence: CSARAPGVGDTQYF. CDR3 coding DNA: TGCAGTGCTAGAGCTCCGGGGGTGGGAGATACGCAGTATTTT.

CDR3 DNA sequence: TGTGCCAGCAGCAACGGGTATTATGGCTACACCTTC. It translates to CASSNGYYGYTF. This chain links TRBV11-2 with TRBJ1-2; D uncertain. Trimming took off 5 bases at V and 5 bases at J, with 9 bases between the two ends. CDR1 is SGHAT and CDR2 is FQNNGV in the germline V gene. This CDR3 is 12 amino acids long.

The V and J genes are TRBV7-9 and TRBJ2-1; the D gene is possibly TRBD2 (6 bases). V lost 5 bases, J lost 2 bases, and 13 bases lay in between. The CDR3 contains 15 residues. Germline CDR1 and CDR2: SEHNR and FQNEAQ (reference sequence). Here the CDR3 reads CASSPRGGTYNEQFF. In DNA form, the CDR3 reads TGTGCCAGCAGCCCTCGCGGAGGGACCTACAATGAGCAGTTCTTC.

V usage is TRBV12-3 or TRBV12-4 and J usage is TRBJ2-4; 7 nucleotides align to TRBD2. The CDR3 covers 14 residues. V was clipped by 6 bases and J by 4 bases; unmatched bases: 6. In DNA form, the CDR3 reads TGTGCCAGCAGCAGAACCGGGGGGAAAAACATTCAGTACTTC. It specifies CASSRTGGKNIQYF.

This clonotype was seen repeatedly, ten times or more. The rearrangement joins TRBV5-1 to TRBJ2-7, with TRBD2 matching over 10 bases. This CDR3 comprises 14 residues. Germline loops: CDR1 SGHRS, CDR2 YFSETQ. Trimming cost V 0 bases and J 4 bases; bases outside gene matches: 1. The CDR3 nucleotides are TGCGCCAGCAGCTTGGTACTAGCGGGGTACGAGCAGTACTTC. Translation: CASSLVLAGYEQYF.

This clonotype was detected a few times. This sequence joins TRBV4-1 and TRBJ2-2; TRBD1 aligns across 8 bases. Unmatched junction bases numbered 15, after V lost 2 bases and J lost 4 bases. This CDR3 is built from 19 residues. Per the germline V gene, CDR1 is MGHRA and CDR2 is YSYEKL. CDR3 in DNA: TGCGCCAGCAGCCAAATCGGGACAGGATATTTTAGGGGCACCGGGGAGCTGTTTTTT. The encoded protein is CASSQIGTGYFRGTGELFF.

Many counts were recorded for this clonotype. The rearrangement joins TRBV10-3 to TRBJ1-5; the match to TRBD1 covers 10 bases. The CDR3 runs 13 residues. The germline gives CDR1 ENHRY, CDR2 SYGVKD. V was pared by 6 bases and J by 5 bases, with 1 base of the junction left unmatched. In DNA form, the CDR3 reads TGTGCCATCAGAGGGACAGGGGATCAGCCCCAGCATTTT. This codes for CAIRGTGDQPQHF.

This clonotype was counted ten times or more. V and J are TRBV6-2 or TRBV6-3 and TRBJ1-1, with TRBD1 matching 9 bases. The CDR3 contains 14 residues. Germline-derived CDR1 and CDR2 are MNHEY and SVGEGT. With 6 bases clipped from V and 6 bases from J, the junction kept 8 bases outside the gene matches. The CDR3 DNA reads TGTGCCAGCAGGGGAAACAGGGGGCACTCTGAAGCTTTCTTT. Translation gives CASRGNRGHSEAFF.

This clonotype showed up many times. The chain links TRBV7-2 to TRBJ1-2, with unresolved D. The V and J ends lost 3 bases and 8 bases respectively, with 10 bases between them. The CDR3 loop spans 12 amino acids. From germline, CDR1 is SGHTA and CDR2 FQGNSA. CDR3 coding DNA: TGTGCCAGCAGCTTTCAGGAATACGGCTACACCTTC. This sequence encodes CASSFQEYGYTF.

The CDR3 DNA reads TGTGCCAGCAGCCCAACGGCGGGGCAGGCGGATACCTACGAGCAGTACTTC. Its protein product is CASSPTAGQADTYEQYF. J is TRBJ2-7 and V is TRBV7-9; maybe TRBD2 (6 bases). CDR1 and CDR2 (germline): SEHNR, FQNEAQ (reference sequence). The CDR3 has 17 residues. Trimming took off 5 bases at V and 2 bases at J, with 22 bases between the two ends.

A few counts support this clonotype. The genes are TRBV9 and TRBJ2-7; TRBD2 agrees at 7 bases. Germline trimming cut 4 bases from V and 0 bases from J; bases unmatched to any gene: 7. Germline V gives CDR1 SGDLS, CDR2 YYNGEE. This CDR3 has 15 amino acids. The CDR3 region is CASSPRLAASYEQYF. The CDR3 DNA reads as TGTGCCAGCAGCCCGCGGCTAGCGGCCTCCTACGAGCAGTACTTC.

This chain uses TRBV20-1 with TRBJ2-5; 7 bases are shared with TRBD1. The CDR3 is made up of 14 amino acids. In germline, CDR1 is DFQATT, CDR2 SNEGSKA (reference sequence). V lost 5 bases, J lost 5 bases, and 11 bases stayed unmatched. The CDR3 here is CSAFRTGVEETQYF. In DNA form, the CDR3 reads TGCAGTGCTTTTCGTACAGGGGTGGAGGAGACCCAGTACTTC.

This clonotype was counted between two and nine times. The rearrangement uses TRBV4-3 and TRBJ1-5; D not resolved. Germline-derived CDR1 and CDR2 are LGHNA and YSLEER. V lost 4 bases to trimming and J lost 6 bases, with 7 bases between them. The CDR3 spans 12 residues. DNA for the CDR3: TGCGCCAGCAGCCCCTCAAGTCAGCCCCAGCATTTT. Translated: CASSPSSQPQHF.

The chain uses TRBV27 and TRBJ1-2; D gene uncertain. V was trimmed by 2 bases and J by 2 bases, leaving 6 bases between them. In germline, CDR1 is MNHEY, CDR2 SMNVEV (reference sequence). This CDR3 has 13 residues. CDR3 DNA sequence: TGTGCCAGCAGTTTAAGGCTGAACTATGGCTACACCTTC. It codes for CASSLRLNYGYTF.

This clonotype occurred many times. V usage is TRBV12-3 or TRBV12-4 and J usage is TRBJ2-6, with D perhaps TRBD1 (6 bases). Trimming removed 5 bases from V and 5 bases from J, with 10 bases in between. The CDR3 is 14 residues long. The CDR3 coding sequence is TGTGCCAGCAGTCTGTGGGACAGGGCCAACGTCCTGACTTTC. As protein: CASSLWDRANVLTF.

This clonotype was seen repeatedly, ten times or more. The chain couples TRBV12-3 or TRBV12-4 to TRBJ2-1; D is unclear. V lost 1 base, J lost 12 bases, and 7 bases lay in between. The CDR3 loop spans 11 amino acids. The DNA for the CDR3 is TGTGCCAGCAGTTTAGTGGCAAGGCAGTTCTTC. This sequence encodes CASSLVARQFF.

The chain has TRBV6-2 or TRBV6-3 and TRBJ1-2; 7 nucleotides agree with TRBD1. This CDR3 is 13 amino acids long. The germline V gene encodes CDR1 MNHEY and CDR2 SVGEGT. Trimming took 7 bases from V and 4 from J; bases not matched to a gene: 6. Here the CDR3 DNA reads TGTGCCAGCAAAAAGGGGGCCCTCTATGGCTACACCTTC. Residues: CASKKGALYGYTF.

The chain joins TRBV11-1 to TRBJ2-2; maybe TRBD1 (6 bases). The CDR3 is 19 residues long. V lost 4 bases and J 0 bases, leaving 21 bases between the germline ends. Germline V lookup: CDR1 SGHAT, CDR2 FQDESV (reference sequence). The DNA of the CDR3 is TGTGCCAGCAGCTATAAACAGGGTGGGTGGCTGTCGAACACCGGGGAGCTGTTTTTT. Protein: CASSYKQGGWLSNTGELFF.

This clonotype was observed a handful of times. This sequence joins TRBV5-1 and TRBJ2-1; 14 nucleotides match TRBD2. This CDR3 is 16 amino acids long. Per germline, CDR1 SGHRS and CDR2 YFSETQ. The ends lost 4 bases at V and 9 bases at J; junction bases unmatched: 9. CDR3 amino acids: CASSPGTSGSLAEQFF. In nucleotides, the CDR3 is TGCGCCAGCAGCCCAGGGACTAGCGGGAGTCTGGCTGAGCAGTTCTTC.

The chain links TRBV27 to TRBJ2-7; D remains ambiguous. Trimming left V 6 bases short and J 6 bases short, with 18 bases between. There are 14 residues in the CDR3. CDR1 is MNHEY, CDR2 SMNVEV, per germline (reference sequence). CDR3: CASSPSRFQTEQYF. The CDR3 DNA reads as TGTGCCAGCAGCCCTTCTAGATTCCAAACCGAGCAGTACTTC.

This chain joins TRBV5-6 and TRBJ2-1, with 10 nucleotides matching TRBD2. Looked up from germline, CDR1 is SGHDT and CDR2 is YYEEEE. The CDR3 has 14 residues. V gave up 3 bases and J gave up 6 bases; unmatched junction bases: 3. CDR3 bases: TGTGCCAGCAGCTGGGCTAGCGGGAGCAATGAGCAGTTCTTC. Translation: CASSWASGSNEQFF. Full variable domain (missing parts from reference TRBV5-6 and TRBJ2-1): DAGVTQSPTHLIKTRGQQVTLRCSPKSGHDTVSWYQQALGQGPQFIFQYYEEEERQRGNFPDRFSGHQFPNYSSELNVNALLLGDSALYLCASSWASGSNEQFFGPGTRLTVL.